Listed below are T cell receptor beta chains from one sample, sequenced in a study of cytomegalovirus exposure and HLA in healthy donors. The table came from immunoSEQ multiplex PCR; TCRdb's copy has only in-frame clones and leaves some out. The sample lists 55,000 to 80,000 clones, about three quarters occurring once. The sample consisted of PBMCs. Receptor source: a man aged 50 to 59 in good health and CMV-seropositive. The CDR3 runs from the conserved cysteine through the conserved F or W. D genes are given only for firm matches. The size entry is marked missing in some rows and otherwise reads once, few, many or a size class.

d_call j_call v_call clone_size cdr3_aa cdr3_nt
NA TRBJ1-2 TRBV7-8 NA CASSLEAGRTNYGYTF TGTGCCAGCAGCTTAGAGGCAGGGCGCACAAACTATGGCTACACCTTC
TRBD1 TRBJ1-5 TRBV30 NA CAWSPKDRDRDQPQHF TGTGCCTGGAGTCCCAAGGACAGGGACCGGGATCAGCCCCAGCATTTT
NA TRBJ1-5 TRBV27 NA CASRASRGDNQPQHF TGTGCCAGCAGGGCCAGCCGGGGTGACAATCAGCCCCAGCATTTT
TRBD1 TRBJ2-3 TRBV5-4 NA CASSTSGQGSDTQYF TGTGCCAGCAGCACCTCGGGACAGGGGTCAGATACGCAGTATTTT
TRBD2 TRBJ2-5 TRBV18 NA CASSPLLAGSGETQYF TGTGCCAGCTCACCACTACTAGCGGGGTCGGGGGAGACCCAGTACTTC
NA TRBJ1-4 TRBV28 NA CASSAIGPSGEKLFF TGTGCCAGCAGTGCAATCGGGCCGAGCGGTGAAAAACTGTTTTTT
TRBD1 TRBJ1-3 TRBV13 NA CASSPPEGANSGNTIYF TGTGCCAGCAGCCCCCCCGAGGGGGCGAATTCTGGAAACACCATATATTTT
NA TRBJ2-7 TRBV7-8 NA CASSLVGDSYEQYF TGTGCCAGCAGCTTAGTTGGAGATTCCTACGAGCAGTACTTC
TRBD2 TRBJ2-5 TRBV7-6 NA CASSPTGAGGRVREETQYF TGTGCCAGCAGCCCGACGGGAGCGGGGGGCCGGGTCCGCGAAGAGACCCAGTACTTC
TRBD2 TRBJ2-1 TRBV28 few CASRPSGRASNEQFF TGTGCCAGCAGACCTAGCGGGAGGGCCTCGAATGAGCAGTTCTTC
NA TRBJ1-5 TRBV19 NA CASSISQAGYSNQPQHF TGTGCCAGTAGTATATCGCAGGCCGGTTATAGCAATCAGCCCCAGCATTTT
NA TRBJ2-7 TRBV7-9 NA CASSSRDNIYEQYF TGTGCCAGCAGCTCCCGGGACAACATCTACGAGCAGTACTTC
NA TRBJ2-4 TRBV5-1 NA CASSLFRQGKNIQYF TGCGCCAGCAGCTTGTTCCGCCAGGGAAAAAACATTCAGTACTTC
TRBD2 TRBJ2-5 TRBV30 NA CAWSGVLTGGETQYF TGTGCCTGGAGTGGGGTCTTGACGGGGGGGGAGACCCAGTACTTC
NA TRBJ1-5 TRBV7-2 NA CASSLWSEGFPQHF TGTGCCAGCAGCTTATGGTCAGAGGGATTCCCCCAGCATTTT
TRBD1 TRBJ2-7 TRBV29-1 NA CSVERGDRGVGYEQYF TGCAGCGTTGAACGGGGGGACAGGGGGGTAGGATACGAGCAGTACTTC
TRBD1 TRBJ2-3 TRBV5-1 NA CASIPGGTGAWDTQYF TGCGCCAGCATCCCTGGGGGCACAGGGGCGTGGGATACGCAGTATTTT
NA TRBJ1-2 TRBV10-3 NA CAISEFVGGNYGYTF TGTGCCATCAGTGAGTTTGTGGGGGGTAACTATGGCTACACCTTC
NA TRBJ1-2 TRBV7-9 few CASSFSGVGEDYGYTF TGTGCCAGCAGCTTTAGCGGAGTTGGGGAGGACTATGGCTACACCTTC
TRBD1 TRBJ2-7 TRBV4-1 NA CASSQGQGVYEQYF TGCGCCAGCAGCCAAGGACAGGGCGTCTACGAGCAGTACTTC
TRBD2 TRBJ2-2 TRBV19 few CASSIRGSGGNTGELFF TGTGCCAGTAGTATAAGGGGGAGCGGGGGCAACACCGGGGAGCTGTTTTTT
NA TRBJ2-3 TRBV5-1 NA CASSLAGRAASTDTQYF TGCGCCAGCAGCTTGGCCGGGAGAGCGGCTAGCACAGATACGCAGTATTTT
NA TRBJ2-7 TRBV30 NA CAWSVGGAYEQYF TGTGCCTGGAGTGTAGGCGGAGCCTACGAGCAGTACTTC